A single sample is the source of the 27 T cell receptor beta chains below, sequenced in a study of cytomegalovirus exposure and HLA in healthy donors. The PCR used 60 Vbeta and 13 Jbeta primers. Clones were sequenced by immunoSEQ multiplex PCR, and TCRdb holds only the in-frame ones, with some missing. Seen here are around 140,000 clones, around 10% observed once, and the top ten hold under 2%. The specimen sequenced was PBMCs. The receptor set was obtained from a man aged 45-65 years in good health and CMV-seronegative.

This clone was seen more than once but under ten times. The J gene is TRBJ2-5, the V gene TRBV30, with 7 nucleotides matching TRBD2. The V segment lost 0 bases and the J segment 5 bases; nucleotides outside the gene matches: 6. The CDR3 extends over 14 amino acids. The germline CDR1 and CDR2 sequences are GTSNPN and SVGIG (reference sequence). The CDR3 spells CAWSVGRSEETQYF. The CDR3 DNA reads TGTGCCTGGAGTGTCGGGAGGAGTGAGGAGACCCAGTACTTC.

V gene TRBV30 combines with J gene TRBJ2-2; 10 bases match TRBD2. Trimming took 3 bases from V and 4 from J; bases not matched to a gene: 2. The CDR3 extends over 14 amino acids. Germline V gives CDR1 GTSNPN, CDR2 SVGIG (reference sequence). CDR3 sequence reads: CAWRSGGATGELFF. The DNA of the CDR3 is TGTGCCTGGAGGAGCGGGGGGGCCACCGGGGAGCTGTTTTTT.

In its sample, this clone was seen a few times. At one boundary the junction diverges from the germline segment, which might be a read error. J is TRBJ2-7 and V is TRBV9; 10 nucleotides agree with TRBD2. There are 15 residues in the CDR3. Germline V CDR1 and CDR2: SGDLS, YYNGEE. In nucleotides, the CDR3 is TGTGCCAGCAGTATTAGCGGGGGGCCCTCCGACGAGCAGTACTTC. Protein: CASSISGGPSDEQYF.

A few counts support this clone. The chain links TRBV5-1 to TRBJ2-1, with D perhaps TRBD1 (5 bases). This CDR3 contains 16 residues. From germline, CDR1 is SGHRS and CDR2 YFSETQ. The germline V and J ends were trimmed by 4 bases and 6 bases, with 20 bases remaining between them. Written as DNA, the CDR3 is TGCGCCAGCAGCCCAGGGCTGTTGAACAGTCGCAATGAGCAGTTCTTC. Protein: CASSPGLLNSRNEQFF.

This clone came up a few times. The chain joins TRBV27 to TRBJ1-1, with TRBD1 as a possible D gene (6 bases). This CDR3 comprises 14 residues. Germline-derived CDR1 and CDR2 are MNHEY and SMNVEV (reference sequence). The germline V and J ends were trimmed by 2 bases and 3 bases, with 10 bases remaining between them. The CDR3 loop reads CASSLQGMYTEAFF. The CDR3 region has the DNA TGTGCCAGCAGTTTACAGGGGATGTACACTGAAGCTTTCTTT.

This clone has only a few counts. The CDR3 region has the DNA TGTGCCAGCACCTCTAGCGGGGGGTCATACACCGGGGAGCTGTTTTTT. Amino acid sequence: CASTSSGGSYTGELFF. The genes are TRBV7-9 and TRBJ2-2, with 11 bases matching TRBD2. This CDR3 contains 16 residues. J was trimmed by 3 bases and V by 7 bases; bases with no gene match: 7. Germline loops: CDR1 SEHNR, CDR2 FQNEAQ (reference sequence).

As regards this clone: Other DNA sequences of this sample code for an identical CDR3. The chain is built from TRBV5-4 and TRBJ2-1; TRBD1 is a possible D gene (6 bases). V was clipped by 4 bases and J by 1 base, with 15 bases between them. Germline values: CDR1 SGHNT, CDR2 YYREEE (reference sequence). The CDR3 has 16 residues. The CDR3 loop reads CASSRFFRGSYNEQFF. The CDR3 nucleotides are TGTGCCAGCAGCCGCTTCTTTAGGGGGTCCTACAATGAGCAGTTCTTC.

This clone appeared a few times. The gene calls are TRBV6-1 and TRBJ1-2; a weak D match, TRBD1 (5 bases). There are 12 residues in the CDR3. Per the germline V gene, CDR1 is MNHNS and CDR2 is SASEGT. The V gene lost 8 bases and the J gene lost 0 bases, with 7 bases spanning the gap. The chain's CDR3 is CASQGANYGYTF. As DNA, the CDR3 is TGTGCCAGCCAGGGCGCTAACTATGGCTACACCTTC.

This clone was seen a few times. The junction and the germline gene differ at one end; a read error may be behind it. Here the CDR3 DNA reads TGTGTCAGCAGTCTAGACTCCTCCTCCCCGGAAGGCTACACCTTC. Its translation is CVSSLDSSSPEGYTF. V and J are TRBV6-5 and TRBJ1-2; no clear D. From germline, CDR1 is MNHEY and CDR2 SVGAGI. The CDR3 spans 15 residues.

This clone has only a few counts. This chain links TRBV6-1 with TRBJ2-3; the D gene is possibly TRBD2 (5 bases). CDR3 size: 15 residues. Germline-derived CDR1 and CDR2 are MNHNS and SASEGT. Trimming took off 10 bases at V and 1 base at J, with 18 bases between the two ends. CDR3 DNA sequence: TGTGCCACCGCCGGGCTAGCCTCTCGCACAGATACGCAGTATTTT. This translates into CATAGLASRTDTQYF.

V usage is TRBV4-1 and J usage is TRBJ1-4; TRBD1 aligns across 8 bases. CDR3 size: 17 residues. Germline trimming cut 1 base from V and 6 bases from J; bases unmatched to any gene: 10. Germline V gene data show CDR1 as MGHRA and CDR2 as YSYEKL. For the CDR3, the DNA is TGCGCCAGCAGCCAAGGCCCGGACAGGGCAAGGGATGAAAAACTGTTTTTT. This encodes CASSQGPDRARDEKLFF.

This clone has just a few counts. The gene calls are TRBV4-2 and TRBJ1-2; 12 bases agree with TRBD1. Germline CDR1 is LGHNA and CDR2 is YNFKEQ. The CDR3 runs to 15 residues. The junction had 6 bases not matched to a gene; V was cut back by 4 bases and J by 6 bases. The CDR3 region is CASSLRGTGGDGYTF. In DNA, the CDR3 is TGTGCCAGCAGCCTACGAGGGACAGGGGGCGATGGCTACACCTTC.

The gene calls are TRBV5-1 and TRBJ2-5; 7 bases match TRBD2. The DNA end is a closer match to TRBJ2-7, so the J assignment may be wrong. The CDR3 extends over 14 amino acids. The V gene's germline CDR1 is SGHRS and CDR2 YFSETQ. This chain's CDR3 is CASSGGLVSYEQYF. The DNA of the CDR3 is TGCGCCAGCAGCGGAGGACTAGTCTCCTACGAGCAGTACTTC.

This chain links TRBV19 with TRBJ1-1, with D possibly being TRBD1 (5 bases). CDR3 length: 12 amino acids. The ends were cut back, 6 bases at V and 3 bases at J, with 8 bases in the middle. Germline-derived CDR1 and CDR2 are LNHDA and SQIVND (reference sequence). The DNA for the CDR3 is TGTGCCAGTAGGCTAGGGGACACTGAAGCTTTCTTT. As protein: CASRLGDTEAFF.

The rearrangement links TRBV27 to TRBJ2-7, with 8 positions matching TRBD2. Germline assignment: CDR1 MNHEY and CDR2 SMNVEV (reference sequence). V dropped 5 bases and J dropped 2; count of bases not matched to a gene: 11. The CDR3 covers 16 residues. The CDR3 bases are TGTGCCAGCAGTCCCACAGCGGGAGAGATAACCTACGAGCAGTACTTC. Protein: CASSPTAGEITYEQYF.

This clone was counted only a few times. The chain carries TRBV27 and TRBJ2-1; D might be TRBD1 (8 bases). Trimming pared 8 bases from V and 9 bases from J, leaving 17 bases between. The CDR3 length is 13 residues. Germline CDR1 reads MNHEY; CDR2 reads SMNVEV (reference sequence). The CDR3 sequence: CASSRGRGSEQFF. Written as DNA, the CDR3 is TGTGCCAGCTCCAGGGGGCGGGGGAGTGAGCAGTTCTTC.

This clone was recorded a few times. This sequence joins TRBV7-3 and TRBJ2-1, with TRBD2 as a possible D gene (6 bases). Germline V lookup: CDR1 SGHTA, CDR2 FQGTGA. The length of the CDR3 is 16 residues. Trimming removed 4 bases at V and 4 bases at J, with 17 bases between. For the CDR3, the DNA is TGTGCCAGCAGCTCCTCCCCTAGCGCAACATACAATGAGCAGTTCTTC. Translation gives CASSSSPSATYNEQFF. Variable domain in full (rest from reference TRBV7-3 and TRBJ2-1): GAGVSQTPSNKVTEKGKYVELRCDPISGHTALYWYRQSLGQGPEFLIYFQGTGAADDSGLPNDRFFAVRPEGSVSTLKIQRTERGDSAVYLCASSSSPSATYNEQFFGPGTRLTVL.

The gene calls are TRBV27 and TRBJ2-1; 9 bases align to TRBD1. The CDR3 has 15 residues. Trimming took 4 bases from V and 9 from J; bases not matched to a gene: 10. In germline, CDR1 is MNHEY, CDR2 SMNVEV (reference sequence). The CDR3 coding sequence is TGTGCCAGCAGTTCCCAGACAGGGGGGGTAGTTGAGCAGTTCTTC. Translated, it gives CASSSQTGGVVEQFF.

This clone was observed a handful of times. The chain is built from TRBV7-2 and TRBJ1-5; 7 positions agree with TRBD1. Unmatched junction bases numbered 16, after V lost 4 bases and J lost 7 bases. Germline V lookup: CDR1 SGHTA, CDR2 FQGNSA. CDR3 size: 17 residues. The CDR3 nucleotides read TGTGCCAGCAGCTCTCATGTGGATCAACAGGGGAACCAGCCCCAGCATTTT. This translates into CASSSHVDQQGNQPQHF.

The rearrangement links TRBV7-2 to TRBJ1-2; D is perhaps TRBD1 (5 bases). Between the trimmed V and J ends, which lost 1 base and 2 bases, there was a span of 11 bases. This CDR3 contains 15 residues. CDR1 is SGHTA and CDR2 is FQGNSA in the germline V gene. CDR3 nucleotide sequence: TGTGCCAGCAGCTTAGAGGGGACTTCCAACTATGGCTACACCTTC. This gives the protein CASSLEGTSNYGYTF.

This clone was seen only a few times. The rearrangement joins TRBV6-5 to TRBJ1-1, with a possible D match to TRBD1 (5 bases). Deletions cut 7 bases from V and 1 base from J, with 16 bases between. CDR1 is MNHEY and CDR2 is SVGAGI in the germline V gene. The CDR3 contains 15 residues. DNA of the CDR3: TGTGCCAGCAACGAATGGGGCACCGGGAACACTGAAGCTTTCTTT. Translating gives CASNEWGTGNTEAFF.

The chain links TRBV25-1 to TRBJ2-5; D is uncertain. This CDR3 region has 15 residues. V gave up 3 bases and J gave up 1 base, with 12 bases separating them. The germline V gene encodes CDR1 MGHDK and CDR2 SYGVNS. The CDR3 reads CASSDRRGRQETQYF. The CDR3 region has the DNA TGTGCCAGCAGTGACCGTAGAGGCCGCCAAGAGACCCAGTACTTC. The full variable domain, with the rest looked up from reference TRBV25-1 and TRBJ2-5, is EADIYQTPRYLVIGTGKKITLECSQTMGHDKMYWYQQDPGMELHLIHYSYGVNSTEKGDLSSESTVSRIRTEHFPLTLESARPSHTSQYLCASSDRRGRQETQYFGPGTRLLVL.

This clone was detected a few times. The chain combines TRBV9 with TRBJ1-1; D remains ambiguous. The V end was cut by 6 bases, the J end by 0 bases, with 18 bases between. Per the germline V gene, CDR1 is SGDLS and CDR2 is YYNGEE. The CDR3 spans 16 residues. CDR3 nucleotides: TGTGCCAGCACCTGTTGTGGGCGATACTTGAACACTGAAGCTTTCTTT. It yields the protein CASTCCGRYLNTEAFF.

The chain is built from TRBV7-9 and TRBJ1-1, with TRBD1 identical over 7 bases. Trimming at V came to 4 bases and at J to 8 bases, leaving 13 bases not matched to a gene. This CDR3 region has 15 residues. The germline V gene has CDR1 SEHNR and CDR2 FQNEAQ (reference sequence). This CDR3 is CASSSEQGRATEAFF. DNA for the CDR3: TGTGCCAGCAGCTCCGAACAGGGGCGGGCTACGGAAGCTTTCTTT.

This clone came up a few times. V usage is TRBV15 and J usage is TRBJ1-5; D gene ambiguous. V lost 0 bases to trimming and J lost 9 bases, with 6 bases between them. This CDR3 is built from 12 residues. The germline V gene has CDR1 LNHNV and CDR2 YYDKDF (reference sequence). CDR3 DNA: TGTGCCACCAGCAGAGATAAGCCGCCCCAGCATTTT. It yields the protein CATSRDKPPQHF.

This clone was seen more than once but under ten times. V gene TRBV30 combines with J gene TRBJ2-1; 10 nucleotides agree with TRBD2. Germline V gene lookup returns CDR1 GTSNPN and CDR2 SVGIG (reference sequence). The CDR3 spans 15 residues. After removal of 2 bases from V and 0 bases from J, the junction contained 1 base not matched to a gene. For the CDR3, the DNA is TGTGCCTGGAGTTGGACTAGCGGCTCCTACAATGAGCAGTTCTTC. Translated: CAWSWTSGSYNEQFF.

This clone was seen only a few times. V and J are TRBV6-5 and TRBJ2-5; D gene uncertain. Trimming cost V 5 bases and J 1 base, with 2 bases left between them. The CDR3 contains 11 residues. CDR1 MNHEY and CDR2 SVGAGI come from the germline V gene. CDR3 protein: CASSLQETQYF. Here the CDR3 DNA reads TGTGCCAGCAGTCTCCAAGAGACCCAGTACTTC.